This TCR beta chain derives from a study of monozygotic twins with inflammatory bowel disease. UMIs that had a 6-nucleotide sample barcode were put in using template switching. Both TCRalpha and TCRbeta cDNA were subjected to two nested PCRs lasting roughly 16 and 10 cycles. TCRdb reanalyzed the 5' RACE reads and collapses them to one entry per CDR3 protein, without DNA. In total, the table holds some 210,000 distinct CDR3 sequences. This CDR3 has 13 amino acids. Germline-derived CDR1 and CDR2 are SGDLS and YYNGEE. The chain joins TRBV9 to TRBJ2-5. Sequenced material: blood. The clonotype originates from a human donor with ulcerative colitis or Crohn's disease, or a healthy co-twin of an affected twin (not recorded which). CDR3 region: CASSVRSQETQYF.